The 8 T cell receptor beta chains in this list originate from one sample, sequenced in a study of beta chain features in type 1 diabetes. Every bit of the isolated RNA underwent reverse transcription, so sequencing read expressed TCRB transcripts. The method was immunoSEQ multiplex PCR; TCRdb's version includes in-frame clones alone and lacks a portion of them. The sample has 200,000 to 250,000 clones, approximately 10% seen once. Source material: central memory CD4+ T cells from blood. The receptors here all came from a man aged 18-30 years in good health.

This rearrangement joins TRBV19 to TRBJ2-1; D is uncertain. V was shortened by 0 bases and J by 12 bases, with 18 bases between the two germline ends. Germline V CDR1 and CDR2: LNHDA, SQIVND (reference sequence). This CDR3 spans 15 amino acids. DNA for the CDR3: TGTGCCAGTAGTATAGAGGTCGGCTATTTCTCAGGGCAGTTCTTC. This gives the protein CASSIEVGYFSGQFF.

The CDR3 region is CASRAGTYTEAFF. The DNA for the CDR3 is TGTGCCAGCAGGGCCGGGACGTACACTGAAGCTTTCTTT. J is TRBJ1-1 and V is TRBV2; tentative D call: TRBD1 (5 bases). V lost 6 bases to trimming and J lost 3 bases, with 11 bases between them. The CDR3 loop spans 13 amino acids. Per germline, CDR1 SNHLY and CDR2 FYNNEI. Full variable domain (remainder filled in from reference TRBV2 and TRBJ1-1): EPEVTQTPSHQVTQMGQEVILRCVPISNHLYFYWYRQILGQKVEFLVSFYNNEISEKSEIFDDQFSVERPDGSNFTLKIRSTKLEDSAMYFCASRAGTYTEAFFGQGTRLTVV.

This clone was detected a few times. The rearrangement links TRBV9 to TRBJ2-3, with D possibly TRBD2 on 5 matching bases. In germline, CDR1 is SGDLS, CDR2 YYNGEE. The length of the CDR3 is 16 residues. The V gene lost 3 bases and the J gene lost 4 bases, with 18 bases spanning the gap. The chain's CDR3 is CASSGRALGWADTQYF. The CDR3 DNA reads TGTGCCAGCAGCGGGCGGGCGCTAGGGTGGGCAGATACGCAGTATTTT.

This clone showed up just a few times. This chain connects TRBV6-1 to TRBJ2-7, with TRBD2 identical over 10 bases. Germline loops: CDR1 MNHNS, CDR2 SASEGT. V lost 7 bases to trimming and J lost 6 bases; unmatched junction nucleotides: 9. The CDR3 runs 14 residues. CDR3 nucleotides: TGTGCCAGCACCGCTCGAGTAGCGGGAGGCGAGCAGTACTTC. This encodes CASTARVAGGEQYF.

The chain combines TRBV28 with TRBJ2-7, with 7 positions matching TRBD1. V was pared by 5 bases and J by 2 bases, with 9 bases of the junction left unmatched. The CDR3 is 15 amino acids. The germline V gene has CDR1 MDHEN and CDR2 SYDVKM. CDR3 coding DNA: TGTGCCAGCAGTATAGTCGGGGACAGCCCCTACGAGCAGTACTTC. Translated: CASSIVGDSPYEQYF. Full variable domain (outside the CDR3, taken from reference TRBV28 and TRBJ2-7): DVKVTQSSRYLVKRTGEKVFLECVQDMDHENMFWYRQDPGLGLRLIYFSYDVKMKEKGDIPEGYSVSREKKERFSLILESASTNQTSMYLCASSIVGDSPYEQYFGPGTRLTVT.

For this clone: A much larger clonotype is one base distant, so this may be a read error. V usage is TRBV6-6 and J usage is TRBJ2-7, with no clear D. Germline V gives CDR1 MNHNY, CDR2 SVGAGI (reference sequence). V lost 5 bases, J lost 3 bases, and 5 bases lay in between. This CDR3 is built from 11 residues. CDR3 region: CASSDGYEQYF. The DNA of the CDR3 is TGTGCCAGCAGTGACGGCTACGAGCAGTACTTC.

The table lists this clone with a few counts. This chain joins TRBV14 and TRBJ2-1; 9 nucleotides line up with TRBD2. The CDR3 is 17 amino acids. Losses at the gene ends were 0 bases for V and 5 bases for J; bases not matched to a gene: 8. CDR1 is SGHDN and CDR2 is FVKESK in the germline V gene. The CDR3 reads CASSQDLASGANNEQFF. CDR3 nucleotide sequence: TGTGCCAGCAGCCAAGATTTGGCTAGCGGGGCGAACAATGAGCAGTTCTTC.

This clone was detected a few times. The chain carries TRBV4-2 and TRBJ2-1; D uncertain. This CDR3 region has 16 residues. Trimming removed 0 bases from V and 0 bases from J, with 9 bases in between. Germline CDR1 LGHNA, CDR2 YNFKEQ. The CDR3 reads CASSQDGSSSYNEQFF. DNA for the CDR3: TGTGCCAGCAGCCAAGATGGTAGTAGCTCCTACAATGAGCAGTTCTTC.